This T cell receptor beta chain was found in a study of blood T cell repertoires in COVID-19. Study context: Acute-phase and convalescent COVID-19 samples originated in the United States, Italy and Spain. Sample material is recorded as cDNA or gDNA derived from T cells, B-cell-depleted T cells, or PBMCs.

Per the study methods: Scientists estimated how many nucleated cells there were by amplifying reference gene primers. The assay was immunoSEQ multiplex PCR, and TCRdb's table has in-frame clones only and misses some. That table supplies the V and J calls and clone size; D and trimming were determined from the DNA. The table shows 110,000 to 150,000 clones, with roughly 80% occurring only once. V was trimmed by 2 bases and J by 4 bases, leaving 7 bases between them. Germline V CDR1 and CDR2: SQVTM, ANQGSEA. CDR3 length: 12 residues. This TCR came from a man in his forties or fifties with active or convalescent COVID-19. This sequence joins TRBV29-1 and TRBJ2-3; possibly TRBD1 for D (5 bases). The sequenced sample was peripheral blood. The CDR3 loop is CSVEQGSDTQYF. CDR3 nucleotide sequence: TGCAGCGTTGAACAGGGTTCAGATACGCAGTATTTT.